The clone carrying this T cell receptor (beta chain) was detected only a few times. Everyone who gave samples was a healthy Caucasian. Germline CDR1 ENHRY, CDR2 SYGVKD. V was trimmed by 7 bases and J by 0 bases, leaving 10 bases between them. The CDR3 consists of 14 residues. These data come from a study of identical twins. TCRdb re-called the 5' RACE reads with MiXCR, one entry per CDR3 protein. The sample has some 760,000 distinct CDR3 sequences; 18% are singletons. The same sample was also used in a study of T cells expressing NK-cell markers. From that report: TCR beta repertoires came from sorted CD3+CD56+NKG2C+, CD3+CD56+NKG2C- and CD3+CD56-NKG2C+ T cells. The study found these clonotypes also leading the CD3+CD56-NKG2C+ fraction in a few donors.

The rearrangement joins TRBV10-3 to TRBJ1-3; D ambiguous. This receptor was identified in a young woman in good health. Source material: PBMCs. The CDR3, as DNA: TGTGCCATCATCGGGTCTCTCTCTGGAAACACCATATATTTT. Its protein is CAIIGSLSGNTIYF.